This T cell receptor beta chain was retrieved from a study of post-analysis software for immune sequencing data. Study-wide points: The five TRBV segments detected at higher frequency in patients than in controls included TRBV5-6, TRBV5-1 and TRBV20-1.

TCR beta cDNA libraries had unique molecular identifiers. Around 460,000 cDNA molecules came from approximately 1 to 10 million T cells. TCRdb analysed the PCR reads with MiXCR anew, one entry per CDR3 protein. Of about 540,000 distinct CDR3 sequences listed, less than 40% were seen once; the top ten hold 4.5% to 7.5%. Germline assignment: CDR1 SGHVS and CDR2 FNYEAQ. The CDR3 runs 18 residues. V was trimmed by 0 bases and J by 0 bases, leaving 16 bases between them. Note on this clonotype: Its antigen is not identified.

This receptor was obtained from a girl under 18 with multiple sclerosis. The gene calls are TRBV7-6 and TRBJ2-3, with D possibly called TRBD1 or TRBD2 (6 bases each). What was sequenced was blood. The CDR3 coding sequence is TGTGCCAGCAGCTTAGCCCCTGGGACTGGGACAAGCACAGATACGCAGTATTTT. This translates into CASSLAPGTGTSTDTQYF.